What follows describes a single T cell receptor (beta chain). No antigen is known for it. Graves' hyperthyroidism qualified as stable when ophthalmopathy did not progress within 18 months. The data were obtained in a study of T cells in Graves' hyperthyroidism and ophthalmopathy. Study observations and caveats: Most thyroid clonotypes that were expanded above 0.001 also turned up in blood.

Researchers amplified the TCR beta CDR3 regions from RNA transcripts. First-round RT-PCR with HTBI primers amplified the TCR CDR3 region. In TCRdb, the multiplex PCR reads were re-called with MiXCR into one record per CDR3 protein. The sample carries over 550,000 distinct CDR3 sequences, over 15% recorded once. The sequence was obtained from a woman between 18 and 29 years old with Graves' hyperthyroidism. The material sequenced was blood.

The CDR3 DNA follows: TGTGCCAGCAGCCACGCTCGGCGGGCTAGCGGAGGGGATACGCAGTATTTT. Translating it yields CASSHARRASGGDTQYF. The chain couples TRBV12-3 or TRBV12-4 to TRBJ2-3; TRBD2 matches 7 bases. This CDR3 is 17 amino acids long. V shed 6 bases, J shed 6 bases, and the junction held 18 bases outside the gene matches.